The 25 T cell receptor beta chains listed next were all sequenced from one sample in a study of cytomegalovirus exposure and HLA in healthy donors. PCR involved 60 Vbeta and 13 Jbeta primers. TCRdb's table, derived via immunoSEQ multiplex PCR, lists solely in-frame clones and lacks some. The table records over 150,000 clones, 80% of them present only once. Material for sequencing was PBMCs. The receptor source for this set is a man aged 25 to 45 in good health and CMV-seronegative.

The J gene is TRBJ2-5, the V gene TRBV28; TRBD2 matches 9 bases. Germline V CDR1 and CDR2: MDHEN, SYDVKM. The CDR3 has 16 residues. Trimming at V came to 7 bases and at J to 4 bases, leaving 13 bases not matched to a gene. CDR3 nucleotide sequence: TGTGCCAGCACCTTGGATGGAGCGGGGGGCATAGAGACCCAGTACTTC. This translates into CASTLDGAGGIETQYF.

The chain links TRBV5-4 to TRBJ2-7, with a tentative D call TRBD2 (5 bases). V was trimmed by 4 bases and J by 5 bases, leaving 19 bases between them. The CDR3 is 15 residues long. Germline lookup yields CDR1 SGHNT and CDR2 YYREEE (reference sequence). The CDR3 reads CASSPGGVGSHEQYF. In DNA form, the CDR3 reads TGTGCCAGCAGCCCCGGAGGAGTAGGGTCGCACGAGCAGTACTTC.

The chain has TRBV28 and TRBJ1-1, with D hard to call. The CDR3 length is 14 residues. Germline V gene data show CDR1 as MDHEN and CDR2 as SYDVKM. The germline V and J ends were trimmed by 5 bases and 5 bases, with 15 bases remaining between them. CDR3 coding DNA: TGTGCCAGCAGTCCGCCTGCGGTGGGTACTGAAGCTTTCTTT. Translating gives CASSPPAVGTEAFF. The entire variable domain, with the rest obtained from reference TRBV28 and TRBJ1-1, is as follows: DVKVTQSSRYLVKRTGEKVFLECVQDMDHENMFWYRQDPGLGLRLIYFSYDVKMKEKGDIPEGYSVSREKKERFSLILESASTNQTSMYLCASSPPAVGTEAFFGQGTRLTVV.

The chain combines TRBV28 with TRBJ1-1; D is possibly TRBD1 (5 bases). Trimming stripped 5 bases from V and 6 bases from J, with 19 bases between. The CDR3 is 15 amino acids. Germline lookup yields CDR1 MDHEN and CDR2 SYDVKM. The CDR3, as DNA: TGTGCCAGCAGTCCCATGGGTGGGGGGAAATCTGAAGCTTTCTTT. Residues: CASSPMGGGKSEAFF.

This clone was counted a single time. The chain recombines TRBV6-5 with TRBJ2-1; the match to TRBD1 covers 9 bases. The germline gives CDR1 MNHEY, CDR2 SVGAGI. Trimming cost V 4 bases and J 8 bases; bases outside gene matches: 3. CDR3 length: 13 residues. The CDR3 nucleotides are TGTGCCAGCAGTTTGGACAGGGGAGATGAGCAGTTCTTC. Protein sequence: CASSLDRGDEQFF.

The chain links TRBV6-1 to TRBJ2-3; D call uncertain. CDR1 is MNHNS and CDR2 is SASEGT in the germline V gene. Trimming took 4 bases from V and 0 from J, leaving 11 bases between them. This CDR3 has 15 residues. Here the CDR3 reads CASSALESSTDTQYF. CDR3 sequence (DNA): TGTGCCAGCAGTGCTCTAGAGTCTAGCACAGATACGCAGTATTTT.

This chain links TRBV28 with TRBJ1-1, with 9 bases that match TRBD1. CDR1 is MDHEN and CDR2 is SYDVKM in the germline V gene. The CDR3 is 14 residues long. Trimming took 5 bases from V and 3 from J; bases not matched to a gene: 4. DNA for the CDR3: TGTGCCAGCAGTGCGACAGGGGGGTACACTGAAGCTTTCTTT. As protein: CASSATGGYTEAFF.

The chain joins TRBV7-3 to TRBJ1-1, with D possibly being TRBD1 (6 bases). Per germline, CDR1 SGHTA and CDR2 FQGTGA. The ends were cut back, 9 bases at V and 0 bases at J, with 11 bases in the middle. The CDR3 covers 13 residues. Here the CDR3 reads CASRSGVNTEAFF. CDR3 bases: TGTGCCAGTAGATCAGGGGTGAACACTGAAGCTTTCTTT.

The CDR3 loop reads CASSLKRSTEAFF. CDR3 bases: TGTGCCAGCAGCTTGAAAAGGAGCACTGAAGCTTTCTTT. The V call is TRBV7-3, the J call TRBJ1-1; D gene uncertain. The CDR3 length is 13 residues. Trimming pared 3 bases from V and 4 bases from J, leaving 9 bases between. Germline V CDR1 and CDR2: SGHTA, FQGTGA.

This clone is a singleton in its sample. The genes are TRBV7-9 and TRBJ1-2; tentative D call: TRBD1 (6 bases). The CDR3 length is 16 residues. The germline gives CDR1 SEHNR, CDR2 FQNEAQ (reference sequence). V was pared by 4 bases and J by 8 bases, with 23 bases between. CDR3 in amino acids: CASSSFAPGESRGYTF. The DNA of the CDR3 is TGTGCCAGCAGCTCCTTCGCACCAGGGGAAAGTAGAGGCTACACCTTC.

The chain is built from TRBV4-3 and TRBJ1-3; D gene uncertain. This CDR3 spans 15 amino acids. Germline V gives CDR1 LGHNA, CDR2 YSLEER. Trimming left V 4 bases short and J 4 bases short, with 14 bases between. DNA for the CDR3: TGCGCCAGCAGCCCCCGCACATCGCCGGGAAACACCATATATTTT. The encoded protein is CASSPRTSPGNTIYF.

The gene calls are TRBV18 and TRBJ1-1, with D perhaps matching TRBD1 (6 bases). This CDR3 has 13 amino acids. Deletions cut 6 bases from V and 7 bases from J, with 15 bases between. Germline V CDR1 and CDR2: KGHSH, LQKENI. The CDR3 spells CASSPRGRLEAFF. The CDR3 nucleotides are TGTGCCAGCTCTCCCAGGGGCAGGCTTGAAGCTTTCTTT.

The chain combines TRBV9 with TRBJ2-2, with 8 bases identical to TRBD1. Looked up from germline, CDR1 is SGDLS and CDR2 is YYNGEE. The length of the CDR3 is 15 residues. The trim removed 0 bases at V and 6 bases at J, leaving 4 bases unmatched. CDR3 amino acids: CASSVAAQGAGELFF. The CDR3 DNA reads as TGTGCCAGCAGCGTAGCCGCACAGGGGGCCGGGGAGCTGTTTTTT.

This rearrangement joins TRBV5-6 to TRBJ2-4; 11 bases line up with TRBD2. V lost 1 base and J lost 13; bases outside the gene matches: 7. Germline V gene sequence: CDR1 SGHDT, CDR2 YYEEEE. The CDR3 has 14 residues. The CDR3 here is CASSLLLAGDLQYF. CDR3 nucleotide sequence: TGTGCCAGCAGCTTGCTACTAGCGGGGGATCTGCAGTACTTC.

V gene TRBV19 combines with J gene TRBJ1-1; the D gene is possibly TRBD1 (6 bases). V lost 6 bases and J 11 bases, leaving 16 bases between the germline ends. The CDR3 consists of 12 residues. In germline, CDR1 is LNHDA, CDR2 SQIVND (reference sequence). CDR3 nucleotides: TGTGCCAGTAGACAACAGGGATTTGACGCTTTCTTT. It codes for CASRQQGFDAFF.

The V gene is TRBV15, the J gene TRBJ1-5; D perhaps matches TRBD1 (5 bases). CDR3 length: 16 residues. The V and J ends lost 1 base and 0 bases respectively, with 10 bases between them. Germline CDR1 LNHNV, CDR2 YYDKDF (reference sequence). The CDR3, as DNA: TGTGCCACCAGCAGAGCCGAGACAGTTAGCAATCAGCCCCAGCATTTT. Protein product: CATSRAETVSNQPQHF. The whole variable domain, filled in from reference TRBV15 and TRBJ1-5, reads DAMVIQNPRYQVTQFGKPVTLSCSQTLNHNVMYWYQQKSSQAPKLLFHYYDKDFNNEADTPDNFQSRRPNTSFCFLDIRSPGLGDTAMYLCATSRAETVSNQPQHFGDGTRLSIL.

This CDR3 is CASSPGQGASYNEQFF. CDR3 bases: TGCGCCAGCAGCCCAGGACAGGGGGCGTCCTACAATGAGCAGTTCTTC. The gene calls are TRBV5-1 and TRBJ2-1, with TRBD1 matching 11 bases. With 4 bases clipped from V and 1 base from J, the junction kept 4 bases outside the gene matches. Per germline, CDR1 SGHRS and CDR2 YFSETQ. The CDR3 is 16 residues long.

The chain is built from TRBV6-1 and TRBJ2-7; D ambiguous. The CDR3 contains 14 residues. The germline V gene encodes CDR1 MNHNS and CDR2 SASEGT. The germline V and J ends were trimmed by 7 bases and 3 bases, with 16 bases remaining between them. CDR3 in amino acids: CASIISGPVYEQYF. CDR3 nucleotide sequence: TGTGCCAGCATCATCTCAGGTCCCGTCTACGAGCAGTACTTC.

The chain combines TRBV2 with TRBJ1-5, with a possible D match to TRBD1 (5 bases). The CDR3 runs 13 residues. Germline CDR1 reads SNHLY; CDR2 reads FYNNEI. V lost 10 bases, J lost 4 bases, and 14 bases lay in between. The chain's CDR3 is CAIMTEPNQPQHF. Here the CDR3 DNA reads TGTGCCATCATGACAGAGCCTAATCAGCCCCAGCATTTT.

J is TRBJ2-7 and V is TRBV30; 8 bases map to TRBD2. The trim removed 6 bases at V and 2 bases at J, leaving 9 bases unmatched. The CDR3 extends over 14 amino acids. The V gene's germline CDR1 is GTSNPN and CDR2 SVGIG (reference sequence). The CDR3 coding sequence is TGTGCCTGTACAACGGGACTAGGTGCCTACGAGCAGTACTTC. This codes for CACTTGLGAYEQYF.

V usage is TRBV28 and J usage is TRBJ1-2; D is unclear. V lost 3 bases, J lost 6 bases, and 14 bases lay in between. Germline assignment: CDR1 MDHEN and CDR2 SYDVKM. The CDR3 has 14 residues. This chain's CDR3 is CASSFPGWENGYTF. As DNA, the CDR3 is TGTGCCAGCAGTTTTCCGGGGTGGGAGAATGGCTACACCTTC.

This clone came up once. Additional DNA sequences in this sample encode the identical CDR3. The rearrangement joins TRBV28 to TRBJ2-3; no definite D call. Germline V gives CDR1 MDHEN, CDR2 SYDVKM. The length of the CDR3 is 11 residues. Trimming took off 3 bases at V and 6 bases at J, with 4 bases between the two ends. This CDR3 reads CASSFRDTQYF. As DNA, the CDR3 is TGTGCCAGCAGTTTCCGGGATACGCAGTATTTT. Combining the CDR3 with reference TRBV28 and TRBJ2-3 gives the whole variable domain DVKVTQSSRYLVKRTGEKVFLECVQDMDHENMFWYRQDPGLGLRLIYFSYDVKMKEKGDIPEGYSVSREKKERFSLILESASTNQTSMYLCASSFRDTQYFGPGTRLTVL.

As concerns this clone: The sample has other DNA sequences that encode this CDR3 too. The J gene is TRBJ2-7, the V gene TRBV5-1, with TRBD2 matching over 9 bases. This CDR3 region has 18 residues. Trimming removed 8 bases from V and 6 bases from J; junction bases left unmatched: 24. CDR1 and CDR2 from the germline V gene are SGHRS and YFSETQ. This CDR3 reads CASSLTTGLALHLGEQYF. The CDR3 DNA is TGCGCCAGTAGCCTAACTACCGGACTAGCGCTACATTTGGGCGAGCAGTACTTC. The complete variable domain, with remaining parts taken from reference TRBV5-1 and TRBJ2-7, reads KAGVTQTPRYLIKTRGQQVTLSCSPISGHRSVSWYQQTPGQGLQFLFEYFSETQRNKGNFPGRFSGRQFSNSRSEMNVSTLELGDSALYLCASSLTTGLALHLGEQYFGPGTRLTVT.

The V and J genes are TRBV5-1 and TRBJ2-3; 14 positions match TRBD2. Looked up from germline, CDR1 is SGHRS and CDR2 is YFSETQ. With 3 bases clipped from V and 2 bases from J, the junction kept 2 bases outside the gene matches. The CDR3 loop spans 16 amino acids. CDR3 sequence: CASSWGLAGATDTQYF. The CDR3 DNA is TGCGCCAGCAGCTGGGGACTAGCGGGAGCCACAGATACGCAGTATTTT.

The rearrangement links TRBV5-5 to TRBJ1-5; TRBD1 is a possible D gene (5 bases). Trimming left V 1 base short and J 7 bases short, with 9 bases between. Germline CDR1 is SGHKS and CDR2 is YYEKEE (reference sequence). The CDR3 runs to 13 residues. The CDR3 loop reads CASSLWGEQPQHF. The CDR3 DNA is TGTGCCAGCAGCTTGTGGGGGGAACAGCCCCAGCATTTT.